Below, 20 T cell receptor beta chains from the same sample are listed, as sequenced in a study of cytotoxic CD8 clonotypes in ibrutinib-treated CLL. This table comes from immunoSEQ multiplex PCR, and its TCRdb copy is limited to in-frame clones, with some not included. The repertoire includes approximately 350,000 clones, about 61% of them detected once, and roughly 6% sits in the top ten. Material: PBMCs, obtained after 36 months of ibrutinib treatment. The receptors originated from a human donor with chronic lymphocytic leukemia.

The chain employs TRBV23-1 and TRBJ1-1; D is undetermined. TRBV23-1 is an ORF; its function is uncertain. Trimming stripped 4 bases from V and 7 bases from J, with 7 bases between. The CDR3 has 11 amino acids. The chain's CDR3 is CASSRKFEAFF. CDR3 in DNA: TGCGCCAGCAGTCGAAAGTTTGAAGCTTTCTTT.

This clone was recorded a few times. Within the sample, other DNA sequences also encode this same CDR3. The CDR3, as DNA: TGTGCCAGCAGCCTAAGTCAAGAGACCCAGTACTTC. It translates to CASSLSQETQYF. This sequence joins TRBV5-6 and TRBJ2-5, with D hard to call. The V gene's germline CDR1 is SGHDT and CDR2 YYEEEE. The germline V and J ends were trimmed by 4 bases and 2 bases, with 6 bases remaining between them. The CDR3 runs 12 residues.

This sequence joins TRBV5-1 and TRBJ1-2; D is perhaps TRBD1 (5 bases). CDR1 and CDR2 (germline): SGHRS, YFSETQ. Trimming stripped 0 bases from V and 8 bases from J, with 14 bases between. The CDR3 totals 14 residues. The DNA of the CDR3 is TGCGCCAGCAGCTTGGCCCGACAGCCAGGGGGCTACACCTTC. It translates to CASSLARQPGGYTF. Using reference TRBV5-1 and TRBJ1-2 for the parts outside the CDR3, the full variable domain is KAGVTQTPRYLIKTRGQQVTLSCSPISGHRSVSWYQQTPGQGLQFLFEYFSETQRNKGNFPGRFSGRQFSNSRSEMNVSTLELGDSALYLCASSLARQPGGYTFGSGTRLTVV.

The sample holds one count of this clone. V is TRBV29-1 and J is TRBJ1-5; the match to TRBD1 covers 7 bases. Germline V gene lookup returns CDR1 SQVTM and CDR2 ANQGSEA. V trimming: 8 bases; J trimming: 3 bases; junction bases outside the gene matches: 4. CDR3 length: 12 residues. DNA of the CDR3: TGCAGCATACAGGGGATCAATCAGCCCCAGCATTTT. Residues: CSIQGINQPQHF. Based on the CDR3 plus reference TRBV29-1 and TRBJ1-5, the full variable domain is SAVISQKPSRDICQRGTSLTIQCQVDSQVTMMFWYRQQPGQSLTLIATANQGSEATYESGFVIDKFPISRPNLTFSTLTVSNMSPEDSSIYLCSIQGINQPQHFGDGTRLSIL.

Only a few counts were recorded for this clone. Sequence at one end of the junction differs from germline and may be a read error. The V call is TRBV13, the J call TRBJ2-6, with TRBD1 matching over 8 bases. CDR1 and CDR2 from the germline V gene are PRHDT and FYEKMQ (reference sequence). This CDR3 comprises 16 residues. The CDR3 DNA reads as TGTGCCAGCAGCTCCACTCAGGGGGCTGGAGCCAACGTCCTGACTTTC. This translates into CASSSTQGAGANVLTF.

This chain uses TRBV5-1 with TRBJ1-6; D unresolved. This CDR3 has 17 residues. CDR1 is SGHRS and CDR2 is YFSETQ in the germline V gene. Trimming removed 1 base at V and 0 bases at J, with 11 bases between. The CDR3 DNA is TGCGCCAGCAGCTTGTCAGGAGTGAGCTCCTATAATTCACCCCTCCACTTT. As protein: CASSLSGVSSYNSPLHF.

The rearrangement uses TRBV27 and TRBJ2-5; TRBD2 aligns across 8 bases. Germline V gives CDR1 MNHEY, CDR2 SMNVEV (reference sequence). With 7 bases clipped from V and 2 bases from J, the junction kept 6 bases outside the gene matches. This CDR3 is built from 14 residues. The CDR3 DNA sequence: TGTGCCAGCACTCCCTCGGGGGGGCAAGAGACCCAGTACTTC. Its protein is CASTPSGGQETQYF.

The chain has TRBV27 and TRBJ2-5; TRBD2 agrees at 10 bases. This CDR3 spans 14 amino acids. Per germline, CDR1 MNHEY and CDR2 SMNVEV (reference sequence). Trimming at V came to 5 bases and at J to 4 bases, leaving 4 bases not matched to a gene. CDR3 sequence (DNA): TGTGCCAGCAGTCCCCGACTAGCGGGAGAGACCCAGTACTTC. Its protein is CASSPRLAGETQYF.

The V gene is TRBV5-1, the J gene TRBJ2-5; possibly TRBD1 or TRBD2 for D (5 bases each). CDR1 is SGHRS and CDR2 is YFSETQ in the germline V gene. CDR3 length: 15 amino acids. Trimming shortened V by 2 bases and J by 1 base, and 12 bases separated the two germline ends. DNA of the CDR3: TGCGCCAGCAGCTTCGGGGACGACCGCCAAGAGACCCAGTACTTC. Residues: CASSFGDDRQETQYF. The variable domain in full, with the rest retrieved from reference TRBV5-1 and TRBJ2-5, is KAGVTQTPRYLIKTRGQQVTLSCSPISGHRSVSWYQQTPGQGLQFLFEYFSETQRNKGNFPGRFSGRQFSNSRSEMNVSTLELGDSALYLCASSFGDDRQETQYFGPGTRLLVL.

This rearrangement joins TRBV28 to TRBJ2-7, with D possibly being TRBD2 (6 bases). Germline CDR1 reads MDHEN; CDR2 reads SYDVKM. V was shortened by 3 bases and J by 3 bases, with 12 bases between the two germline ends. The CDR3 spans 14 residues. The CDR3 sequence: CASSFSSGSYEQYF. The DNA for the CDR3 is TGTGCCAGCAGTTTTTCCTCCGGGAGCTACGAGCAGTACTTC.

The sample holds a few counts of this clone. The CDR3 coding sequence is TGTGCAGTGAACACTGAAGCTTTCTTT. Amino acid sequence: CAVNTEAFF. The chain links TRBV27 to TRBJ1-1, with D unclear. Germline values: CDR1 MNHEY, CDR2 SMNVEV (reference sequence). The CDR3 extends over 9 amino acids.

This clone was detected only a few times. This rearrangement joins TRBV5-1 to TRBJ2-3; no clear D. The germline V gene encodes CDR1 SGHRS and CDR2 YFSETQ. This CDR3 comprises 12 residues. Between the trimmed V and J ends, which lost 2 bases and 4 bases, there was a span of 5 bases. CDR3 in amino acids: CASSLQSDTQYF. The DNA for the CDR3 is TGCGCCAGCAGCTTACAATCAGATACGCAGTATTTT. Looking up the rest from reference TRBV5-1 and TRBJ2-3 gives the full variable domain: KAGVTQTPRYLIKTRGQQVTLSCSPISGHRSVSWYQQTPGQGLQFLFEYFSETQRNKGNFPGRFSGRQFSNSRSEMNVSTLELGDSALYLCASSLQSDTQYFGPGTRLTVL.

This clone appeared a few times. The V and J genes are TRBV10-3 and TRBJ2-7; 9 bases line up with TRBD1. This CDR3 region has 12 residues. CDR1 is ENHRY and CDR2 is SYGVKD in the germline V gene. The V gene end was trimmed by 7 bases and the J gene end by 4 bases; junction bases not matched to a gene: 2. As DNA, the CDR3 is TGTGCCATCATGACAGGGGGTTACGAGCAGTACTTC. This gives the protein CAIMTGGYEQYF.

The rearrangement links TRBV6-6 to TRBJ2-6, with D maybe TRBD1 (5 bases). The CDR3 is 14 residues long. The germline V gene encodes CDR1 MNHNY and CDR2 SVGAGI (reference sequence). The germline V and J ends were trimmed by 7 bases and 1 base, with 8 bases remaining between them. CDR3 bases: TGTGCCAGCACAGGGCCGTCTGGGGCCAACGTCCTGACTTTC. This translates into CASTGPSGANVLTF.

The chain uses TRBV5-1 and TRBJ2-1; 9 bases are shared with TRBD2. V gave up 8 bases and J gave up 7 bases; unmatched junction bases: 13. The germline CDR1 and CDR2 sequences are SGHRS and YFSETQ. This CDR3 is 15 amino acids long. The CDR3 loop reads CASTIRLAARNEQFF. CDR3 in DNA: TGCGCCAGTACAATTAGACTAGCGGCGCGGAATGAGCAGTTCTTC.

This clone has more than one count but fewer than ten. This rearrangement joins TRBV7-2 to TRBJ1-2, with D maybe TRBD1 (5 bases). With 5 bases removed from V and 1 base from J, the gap between germline ends came to 14 bases. This CDR3 has 15 residues. Looked up from germline, CDR1 is SGHTA and CDR2 is FQGNSA. CDR3 sequence: CASSPPRVRNYGYTF. CDR3 DNA: TGTGCCAGCAGCCCCCCCAGGGTGCGTAACTATGGCTACACCTTC. The full variable domain, with the rest looked up from reference TRBV7-2 and TRBJ1-2, is GAGVSQSPSNKVTEKGKDVELRCDPISGHTALYWYRQSLGQGLEFLIYFQGNSAPDKSGLPSDRFSAERTGGSVSTLTIQRTQQEDSAVYLCASSPPRVRNYGYTFGSGTRLTVV.

CDR3: CASSLTTNTEAFF. The CDR3 bases are TGTGCCAGCAGCTTAACAACAAACACTGAAGCTTTCTTT. V is TRBV7-9 and J is TRBJ1-1; D unclear. V lost 2 bases and J lost 2, with 6 bases in between. The CDR3 sequence is 13 residues long. The germline CDR1 and CDR2 sequences are SEHNR and FQNEAQ (reference sequence).

CDR3 coding DNA: TGTGCCAGCAGTTACTCGACAGTAACGGGGGAAGAGACCCAGTACTTC. Translated: CASSYSTVTGEETQYF. The chain is built from TRBV6-6 and TRBJ2-5; perhaps TRBD2 as D (6 bases). The CDR3 extends over 16 amino acids. V was clipped by 0 bases and J by 3 bases, with 14 bases between them. The germline V gene encodes CDR1 MNHNY and CDR2 SVGAGI (reference sequence).

DNA for the CDR3: TGCGCCAGCAGCCAACAAGGGGTCGGTCTTGGGGCTGGGGCCAACGTCCTGACTTTC. It encodes CASSQQGVGLGAGANVLTF. The chain couples TRBV4-1 to TRBJ2-6; tentatively, D is TRBD1 (5 bases). This CDR3 is built from 19 residues. The ends were cut back, 2 bases at V and 2 bases at J, with 19 bases in the middle. From germline, CDR1 is MGHRA and CDR2 YSYEKL.

This sequence joins TRBV19 and TRBJ2-1; D call uncertain. Germline CDR1 is LNHDA and CDR2 is SQIVND (reference sequence). With 4 bases removed from V and 9 bases from J, the gap between germline ends came to 19 bases. The CDR3 sequence is 15 residues long. The chain's CDR3 is CASSTKKGLKSEQFF. The CDR3, as DNA: TGTGCCAGTAGTACCAAAAAGGGCCTTAAGAGTGAGCAGTTCTTC.